This T cell receptor beta chain derives from a study of blood T cell repertoires in COVID-19. Study-level information: Samples representing acute and convalescent COVID-19 were sourced from the United States, Italy and Spain. PBMCs, B-cell-depleted T cells, or T cells were the source of the cDNA or gDNA that made up the material.

This clone was seen a few times. V was shortened by 1 base and J by 4 bases, with 10 bases between the two germline ends. The CDR3 sequence is 14 residues long. Germline CDR1 is SGHVS and CDR2 is FQNEAQ. In the authors' methods: Reference gene primer amplification gave nucleated cell count estimates. Sequenced by immunoSEQ multiplex PCR; TCRdb stores in-frame clones only, minus some. For V, J and clone size, that table is used; D and trimming come from the DNA. Here the sample spans 120,000 to 150,000 clones, about four fifths being singletons. The source of this sequence is a human donor in a cohort sampled during active COVID-19. This rearrangement joins TRBV7-8 to TRBJ1-2; D may be TRBD1 (5 bases). Input material: peripheral blood. The CDR3 sequence is CASSLEAGPYGYTF. The CDR3 bases are TGTGCCAGCAGCTTAGAGGCGGGGCCCTATGGCTACACCTTC.